This TCR beta chain stems from a study of CD8 T cells in ankylosing spondylitis. Whole-study results and caveats: Blood from ankylosing spondylitis patients appeared to carry a characteristic roughly 8-variant TCR beta motif. The clones that were linked to disease were reported to be significantly enriched in matched synovial fluid samples from ankylosing spondylitis patients.

Between the trimmed V and J ends, which lost 7 bases and 3 bases, there was a span of 12 bases. The CDR3 is 14 residues long. Germline V gene sequence: CDR1 ENHRY, CDR2 SYGVKD. The sample holds many counts of this clonotype. Its antigen is not identified. TCRdb processed the 5' RACE reads anew with MiXCR; each CDR3 protein has one entry. Here the sample spans hundreds of thousands of distinct CDR3 sequences, approximately 11% being singletons. This chain links TRBV10-3 with TRBJ2-2; tentative D call: TRBD1 (5 bases). The sequence derives from a male donor with ankylosing spondylitis. Source material: blood, either unsorted or a sorted T cell fraction (not recorded which). In DNA form, the CDR3 reads TGTGCCATCAACCTGGAAGGGGACACCGGGGAGCTGTTTTTT. This codes for CAINLEGDTGELFF.